Listed below are T cell receptor beta chains from one sample, sequenced in a study of blood T cell repertoires in COVID-19. Here immunoSEQ multiplex PCR was the method, and the copy in TCRdb shows in-frame clones only, minus some. The sample carries around 190,000 clones, 80% to 85% recorded once. Source material: PBMCs or T cells enriched from blood (not recorded which). These receptors all stem from a woman aged 25 to 39 who had been exposed to COVID-19. Each CDR3 is given with its conserved first and last residue. Each record gives: CDR3 protein, CDR3 DNA, V gene, CDR3 length, D gene, J gene, clone size. A D gene is named only where the DNA matches it firmly. Only some rows state a clone size, as once, few, many or a class for expanded clones.

CDR3 protein: CASSFLGGGGTDTQYF
CDR3 DNA: TGTGCCAGCAGTTTCCTTGGCGGGGGTGGCACAGATACGCAGTATTTT
V gene: TRBV27
CDR3 length: 16
D gene: TRBD2
J gene: TRBJ2-3
clone size: .

CDR3 protein: CASSLAVGSMEQYF
CDR3 DNA: TGCGCCAGCAGCTTGGCGGTTGGTAGCATGGAGCAGTACTTC
V gene: TRBV5-1
CDR3 length: 14
D gene: .
J gene: TRBJ2-7
clone size: .

CDR3 protein: CASSLVPAGGEQFF
CDR3 DNA: TGTGCCAGCAGCTTAGTTCCCGCCGGGGGGGAGCAGTTCTTC
V gene: TRBV11-2
CDR3 length: 14
D gene: TRBD2
J gene: TRBJ2-1
clone size: .

CDR3 protein: CASSPVGSWAAGDAGELFF
CDR3 DNA: TGCGCCAGCAGCCCGGTGGGGAGTTGGGCGGCCGGGGATGCCGGGGAGCTGTTTTTT
V gene: TRBV5-1
CDR3 length: 19
D gene: .
J gene: TRBJ2-2
clone size: .

CDR3 protein: CATSSRVSGDGYTF
CDR3 DNA: TGTGCCACCAGCTCCCGTGTGTCGGGAGATGGCTACACCTTC
V gene: TRBV15
CDR3 length: 14
D gene: .
J gene: TRBJ1-2
clone size: few

CDR3 protein: CASSMDRTFNYGYTF
CDR3 DNA: TGTGCCAGCAGTATGGACAGGACCTTTAACTATGGCTACACCTTC
V gene: TRBV6-1
CDR3 length: 15
D gene: TRBD1
J gene: TRBJ1-2
clone size: once

CDR3 protein: CASSYPPGQITDTQYF
CDR3 DNA: TGTGCCAGCAGTTACCCACCCGGACAGATCACAGATACGCAGTATTTT
V gene: TRBV6-2/TRBV6-3
CDR3 length: 16
D gene: .
J gene: TRBJ2-3
clone size: .

CDR3 protein: CASSPFSGALGDNEQFF
CDR3 DNA: TGTGCCAGCAGCCCGTTTAGCGGAGCCCTCGGCGACAATGAGCAGTTCTTC
V gene: TRBV2
CDR3 length: 17
D gene: .
J gene: TRBJ2-1
clone size: .

CDR3 protein: CASSLRDNQETQYF
CDR3 DNA: TGTGCCAGCAGCCTCCGGGACAACCAAGAGACCCAGTACTTC
V gene: TRBV4-2
CDR3 length: 14
D gene: .
J gene: TRBJ2-5
clone size: .

CDR3 protein: CASSQDRGTEAFF
CDR3 DNA: TGCGCCAGCAGCCAAGACCGAGGGACTGAAGCTTTCTTT
V gene: TRBV4-1
CDR3 length: 13
D gene: .
J gene: TRBJ1-1
clone size: .

CDR3 protein: CASSVGRGQIYEQFF
CDR3 DNA: TGTGCCAGCAGCGTAGGGCGGGGCCAGATCTATGAGCAGTTCTTC
V gene: TRBV9
CDR3 length: 15
D gene: .
J gene: TRBJ2-1
clone size: once

CDR3 protein: CASSHWTALDEQYF
CDR3 DNA: TGTGCCAGCAGCCACTGGACTGCACTGGACGAGCAGTACTTC
V gene: TRBV7-2
CDR3 length: 14
D gene: .
J gene: TRBJ2-7
clone size: .

CDR3 protein: CASSLFLGTATNEKLFF
CDR3 DNA: TGTGCCAGCAGCTTGTTTTTGGGGACTGCAACTAATGAAAAACTGTTTTTT
V gene: TRBV7-9
CDR3 length: 17
D gene: .
J gene: TRBJ1-4
clone size: .

CDR3 protein: CASSQDPPEGAGDIEQYF
CDR3 DNA: TGCGCCAGCAGCCAAGATCCCCCCGAAGGGGCGGGAGATATCGAGCAGTACTTC
V gene: TRBV4-3
CDR3 length: 18
D gene: TRBD2
J gene: TRBJ2-7
clone size: .

CDR3 protein: CARSSVLNTEAFF
CDR3 DNA: TGTGCCAGAAGTTCGGTTTTGAACACTGAAGCTTTCTTT
V gene: TRBV5-3
CDR3 length: 13
D gene: .
J gene: TRBJ1-1
clone size: once

CDR3 protein: CASSLNPSGGAEQYF
CDR3 DNA: TGTGCCAGCAGCTTAAATCCTAGCGGGGGGGCCGAGCAGTACTTC
V gene: TRBV13
CDR3 length: 15
D gene: TRBD2
J gene: TRBJ2-7
clone size: .

CDR3 protein: CASTGGPSFADEQFF
CDR3 DNA: TGTGCCAGCACGGGGGGGCCCTCGTTTGCTGATGAGCAGTTCTTC
V gene: TRBV6-5
CDR3 length: 15
D gene: TRBD2
J gene: TRBJ2-1
clone size: .

CDR3 protein: CASSLVGGNQPQHF
CDR3 DNA: TGTGCCAGCAGCTTAGTGGGGGGGAATCAGCCCCAGCATTTT
V gene: TRBV7-9
CDR3 length: 14
D gene: .
J gene: TRBJ1-5
clone size: .

CDR3 protein: CASGLFSGELFF
CDR3 DNA: TGTGCTAGTGGTTTGTTCTCCGGGGAGCTGTTTTTT
V gene: TRBV12-5
CDR3 length: 12
D gene: .
J gene: TRBJ2-2
clone size: .

CDR3 protein: CASAGGPGGTGNTIYF
CDR3 DNA: TGTGCCAGCGCGGGGGGGCCCGGGGGAACAGGAAACACCATATATTTT
V gene: TRBV7-6
CDR3 length: 16
D gene: .
J gene: TRBJ1-3
clone size: .

CDR3 protein: CASSFAGHHEQYF
CDR3 DNA: TGTGCCAGCAGTTTCGCGGGGCACCACGAGCAGTACTTC
V gene: TRBV12-3/TRBV12-4
CDR3 length: 13
D gene: .
J gene: TRBJ2-7
clone size: .

CDR3 protein: CASSEGDMSGNTIYF
CDR3 DNA: TGTGCCAGCAGCGAGGGGGACATGTCTGGAAACACCATATATTTT
V gene: TRBV9
CDR3 length: 15
D gene: .
J gene: TRBJ1-3
clone size: few

CDR3 protein: CASSVPSGQNTGELFF
CDR3 DNA: TGTGCCAGCAGCGTGCCCTCGGGACAGAACACCGGGGAGCTGTTTTTT
V gene: TRBV9
CDR3 length: 16
D gene: .
J gene: TRBJ2-2
clone size: .

CDR3 protein: CASRWTGGDTEAFF
CDR3 DNA: TGTGCCAGCAGATGGACAGGGGGAGACACTGAAGCTTTCTTT
V gene: TRBV11-2
CDR3 length: 14
D gene: TRBD1
J gene: TRBJ1-1
clone size: .

CDR3 protein: CASSRQGRGYTF
CDR3 DNA: TGTGCCAGCAGTCGACAGGGCCGTGGCTACACCTTC
V gene: TRBV12-3/TRBV12-4
CDR3 length: 12
D gene: TRBD1
J gene: TRBJ1-2
clone size: few

CDR3 protein: CASSSQGLEAFF
CDR3 DNA: TGTGCCAGCAGCTCCCAGGGGCTTGAAGCTTTCTTT
V gene: TRBV11-2
CDR3 length: 12
D gene: .
J gene: TRBJ1-1
clone size: .

CDR3 protein: CASSTGTGAGTEAFF
CDR3 DNA: TGTGCCAGTAGTACCGGGACAGGGGCGGGCACTGAAGCTTTCTTT
V gene: TRBV19
CDR3 length: 15
D gene: TRBD1
J gene: TRBJ1-1
clone size: .

CDR3 protein: CASSVASGETNEQFF
CDR3 DNA: TGTGCCAGCAGCGTGGCTAGCGGGGAAACTAACGAGCAGTTCTTC
V gene: TRBV6-4
CDR3 length: 15
D gene: TRBD2
J gene: TRBJ2-1
clone size: .

CDR3 protein: CASSLVVVGGLSHEQYF
CDR3 DNA: TGTGCCAGCAGCTTAGTTGTAGTGGGGGGGCTTAGCCACGAGCAGTACTTC
V gene: TRBV7-8
CDR3 length: 17
D gene: .
J gene: TRBJ2-7
clone size: .

CDR3 protein: CATKKAGDSPLHF
CDR3 DNA: TGTGCCACCAAAAAGGCGGGGGATTCACCCCTCCACTTT
V gene: TRBV15
CDR3 length: 13
D gene: .
J gene: TRBJ1-6
clone size: few

CDR3 protein: CASSPMGRMNTEAFF
CDR3 DNA: TGTGCCAGCAGCCCTATGGGCAGAATGAACACTGAAGCTTTCTTT
V gene: TRBV9
CDR3 length: 15
D gene: .
J gene: TRBJ1-1
clone size: once

CDR3 protein: CASSLVADSSYNEQFF
CDR3 DNA: TGTGCCAGCAGCTTAGTAGCGGATAGCTCCTACAATGAGCAGTTCTTC
V gene: TRBV7-7
CDR3 length: 16
D gene: .
J gene: TRBJ2-1
clone size: .

CDR3 protein: CASGLGQKPYEQYF
CDR3 DNA: TGTGCTAGTGGTTTGGGACAGAAACCCTACGAGCAGTACTTC
V gene: TRBV12-5
CDR3 length: 14
D gene: .
J gene: TRBJ2-7
clone size: .

CDR3 protein: CASSRLQSGQPQHF
CDR3 DNA: TGTGCCAGCAGTCGCCTGCAGAGCGGGCAGCCCCAGCATTTT
V gene: TRBV6-5
CDR3 length: 14
D gene: .
J gene: TRBJ1-5
clone size: .

CDR3 protein: CASSLGPDSYTGELFF
CDR3 DNA: TGTGCCAGTAGCTTGGGGCCCGACAGCTACACCGGGGAGCTGTTTTTT
V gene: TRBV7-8
CDR3 length: 16
D gene: .
J gene: TRBJ2-2
clone size: .

CDR3 protein: CASSRYGGGETQYF
CDR3 DNA: TGCGCCAGCAGCCGTTACGGGGGTGGGGAGACCCAGTACTTC
V gene: TRBV4-1
CDR3 length: 14
D gene: .
J gene: TRBJ2-5
clone size: .

CDR3 protein: CASSPRTGTSAFF
CDR3 DNA: TGTGCCAGTAGTCCCAGGACAGGGACGTCAGCTTTCTTT
V gene: TRBV19
CDR3 length: 13
D gene: TRBD1
J gene: TRBJ1-1
clone size: .

CDR3 protein: CGGRVDYGYTF
CDR3 DNA: TGTGGAGGCCGGGTAGACTATGGCTACACCTTC
V gene: TRBV20-1
CDR3 length: 11
D gene: .
J gene: TRBJ1-2
clone size: few

CDR3 protein: CASTSAAGGLDF
CDR3 DNA: TGTGCCAGCACCTCAGCCGCCGGGGGGCTTGACTTC
V gene: TRBV7-2
CDR3 length: 12
D gene: .
J gene: TRBJ2-5
clone size: .

CDR3 protein: CASSQGLSTEAFF
CDR3 DNA: TGTGCCAGCAGTCAGGGATTGTCCACTGAAGCTTTCTTT
V gene: TRBV12-3/TRBV12-4
CDR3 length: 13
D gene: .
J gene: TRBJ1-1
clone size: few